The 22 T cell receptor beta chains reported below all come from one sample, sequenced in a study of graft-versus-host responses after intestinal transplantation. The protocol was immunoSEQ multiplex PCR, while the TCRdb copy is restricted to in-frame clones and leaves out a portion. The sample contains 13,000 to 15,000 clones, around 40% of which appear only once. Sequencing was performed on alloreactive CD4+ T cells from a mixed lymphocyte reaction culture, taken before intestinal transplant. Stated subset: CFSE-low proliferating T cells sorted from roughly six-day pre-transplant mixed lymphocyte reaction (GvH or HvG direction). The receptors come from a human patient who received an intestinal transplant.

In its sample, this clone was seen a few times. V usage is TRBV7-2 and J usage is TRBJ2-7, with TRBD2 identical over 7 bases. Germline assignment: CDR1 SGHTA and CDR2 FQGNSA. The CDR3 runs 15 residues. Germline trimming cut 2 bases from V and 1 base from J; bases unmatched to any gene: 5. DNA for the CDR3: TGTGCCAGCAGCTTACGGCGGGGGATATCCTACGAGCAGTACTTC. Residues: CASSLRRGISYEQYF.

The chain uses TRBV9 and TRBJ1-1; no clear D. This CDR3 comprises 13 residues. Germline loops: CDR1 SGDLS, CDR2 YYNGEE. Trimming shortened V by 3 bases and J by 1 base, and 7 bases separated the two germline ends. The CDR3 sequence is CASSGPGNTEAFF. The CDR3 DNA follows: TGTGCCAGCAGCGGACCAGGGAACACTGAAGCTTTCTTT. The variable domain in full, with the rest retrieved from reference TRBV9 and TRBJ1-1, is DSGVTQTPKHLITATGQRVTLRCSPRSGDLSVYWYQQSLDQGLQFLIQYYNGEERAKGNILERFSAQQFPDLHSELNLSSLELGDSALYFCASSGPGNTEAFFGQGTRLTVV.

The rearrangement links TRBV12-5 to TRBJ2-1; TRBD1 agrees at 8 bases. V shed 0 bases, J shed 5 bases, and the junction held 3 bases outside the gene matches. CDR1 and CDR2 (germline): LGHNT, FRNRAP. This CDR3 spans 15 amino acids. CDR3 amino acids: CASGLVQGVNNEQFF. CDR3 DNA sequence: TGTGCTAGTGGTTTGGTACAGGGGGTAAACAATGAGCAGTTCTTC.

In this sample, this clone turned up a few times. J is TRBJ1-2 and V is TRBV30; TRBD1 matches at 10 bases. Germline values: CDR1 GTSNPN, CDR2 SVGIG (reference sequence). CDR3 length: 14 amino acids. V shed 7 bases, J shed 8 bases, and the junction held 13 bases outside the gene matches. The chain's CDR3 is CAFLPGTGVEGYTF. CDR3 sequence (DNA): TGTGCCTTCTTGCCCGGGACAGGGGTTGAGGGCTACACCTTC.

This clone appeared a few times. V is TRBV6-1 and J is TRBJ1-2; D remains ambiguous. Trimming took 4 bases from V and 2 from J, leaving 5 bases between them. The CDR3 has 12 residues. Germline V lookup: CDR1 MNHNS, CDR2 SASEGT. The CDR3 region has the DNA TGTGCCAGCAGTGGCCTAAACTATGGCTACACCTTC. It yields the protein CASSGLNYGYTF.

This clone was seen only a few times. The rearrangement uses TRBV5-6 and TRBJ2-7; D gene uncertain. Germline assignment: CDR1 SGHDT and CDR2 YYEEEE. Trimming took off 0 bases at V and 6 bases at J, with 13 bases between the two ends. CDR3 length equals 14 residues. The CDR3 DNA is TGTGCCAGCAGCTTGGGACTGGGTCGAGTCGAGCAGTACTTC. Translation gives CASSLGLGRVEQYF.

Only a few counts were recorded for this clone. V is TRBV7-7 and J is TRBJ2-3, with TRBD2 identical over 10 bases. The CDR3 runs 15 residues. In germline, CDR1 is SSHAT, CDR2 FNYEAQ (reference sequence). The trim removed 5 bases at V and 2 bases at J, leaving 4 bases unmatched. The CDR3 reads CASSQGLANTDTQYF. In DNA form, the CDR3 reads TGTGCCAGCAGCCAGGGACTAGCGAACACAGATACGCAGTATTTT.

This clone is medium-sized in the sample. In nucleotides, the CDR3 is TGTGCCAGCTCACCACTCGCGGGGAGCTCTGGAAACACCATATATTTT. This encodes CASSPLAGSSGNTIYF. This sequence joins TRBV18 and TRBJ1-3, with D unclear. CDR3 size: 16 residues. Trimming cost V 1 base and J 0 bases, with 10 bases left between them. The V gene's germline CDR1 is KGHSH and CDR2 LQKENI.

The V gene is TRBV4-1, the J gene TRBJ2-7, with D possibly matching TRBD2 (6 bases). The germline V and J ends were trimmed by 1 base and 2 bases, with 12 bases remaining between them. Looked up from germline, CDR1 is MGHRA and CDR2 is YSYEKL. The CDR3 loop spans 15 amino acids. This chain's CDR3 is CASSQASGTAYEQYF. CDR3 bases: TGCGCCAGCAGCCAAGCCTCCGGGACTGCCTACGAGCAGTACTTC.

V gene TRBV11-2 combines with J gene TRBJ2-1; D may be TRBD2 (6 bases). The CDR3 sequence is 15 residues long. Looked up from germline, CDR1 is SGHAT and CDR2 is FQNNGV. V was trimmed by 5 bases and J by 7 bases, leaving 18 bases between them. CDR3 nucleotide sequence: TGTGCCAGCAGCCCCGGTGCGGGACCTAAAAATGAGCAGTTCTTC. It codes for CASSPGAGPKNEQFF.

This clone has more than one count but fewer than ten. The chain combines TRBV2 with TRBJ2-7; 11 bases map to TRBD1. The trim removed 7 bases at V and 6 bases at J, leaving 8 bases unmatched. Germline CDR1 SNHLY, CDR2 FYNNEI. The CDR3 is 14 residues long. The CDR3 spells CASTGQGELGEQYF. The CDR3 DNA is TGTGCCAGCACGGGACAGGGGGAACTGGGCGAGCAGTACTTC.

This rearrangement joins TRBV19 to TRBJ2-7; 13 bases are a match to TRBD2. The CDR3 contains 13 residues. V gave up 8 bases and J gave up 6 bases; unmatched junction bases: 4. CDR1 and CDR2 from the germline V gene are LNHDA and SQIVND (reference sequence). Written as DNA, the CDR3 is TGTGCCAGTCGACTAGCGGGGGGCGGCGAGCAGTACTTC. This codes for CASRLAGGGEQYF.

J is TRBJ1-2 and V is TRBV10-3, with D uncertain. The CDR3 extends over 14 amino acids. The V gene's germline CDR1 is ENHRY and CDR2 SYGVKD. V was clipped by 2 bases and J by 3 bases, with 10 bases between them. CDR3 DNA: TGTGCCATCAGTGAGGAACCGGGAGACTATGGCTACACCTTC. This sequence encodes CAISEEPGDYGYTF.

In its sample, this clone was seen a few times. The chain combines TRBV4-3 with TRBJ2-1; 9 positions agree with TRBD1. Germline CDR1 is LGHNA and CDR2 is YSLEER. The CDR3 length is 13 residues. Trimming at V came to 4 bases and at J to 8 bases, leaving 3 bases not matched to a gene. CDR3 sequence reads: CASSPWTGDEQFF. The CDR3 DNA follows: TGCGCCAGCAGCCCCTGGACAGGGGATGAGCAGTTCTTC.

This chain joins TRBV2 and TRBJ1-2; 7 bases line up with TRBD1. The germline V gene encodes CDR1 SNHLY and CDR2 FYNNEI. The ends lost 5 bases at V and 2 bases at J; junction bases unmatched: 8. This CDR3 has 15 residues. The CDR3, as DNA: TGTGCCAGCAGTAGACTGACGGGACAGAACTATGGCTACACCTTC. This translates into CASSRLTGQNYGYTF.

In this sample, this clone turned up a few times. V and J are TRBV18 and TRBJ1-1; D perhaps matches TRBD1 (5 bases). Trimming cost V 3 bases and J 2 bases, with 16 bases left between them. This CDR3 is built from 16 residues. Germline V gene lookup returns CDR1 KGHSH and CDR2 LQKENI. The CDR3 nucleotides read TGTGCCAGCTCACCTGTGAGTCCGGGGGTCAACACTGAAGCTTTCTTT. This encodes CASSPVSPGVNTEAFF.

The rearrangement links TRBV7-6 to TRBJ1-2, with 9 bases that match TRBD1. Trimming at V came to 6 bases and at J to 8 bases, leaving 10 bases not matched to a gene. Germline V gives CDR1 SGHVS, CDR2 FNYEAQ. CDR3 size: 14 residues. Here the CDR3 DNA reads TGTGCCAGCAGTACGGGACAGGGCCCCCCCGGCTACACCTTC. Its protein product is CASSTGQGPPGYTF.

This clone is labeled medium-sized. The chain combines TRBV6-1 with TRBJ1-2, with D possibly being TRBD1 (5 bases). V was cut by 4 bases and J by 5 bases, with 20 bases left in between. CDR1 and CDR2 from the germline V gene are MNHNS and SASEGT. The CDR3 covers 16 residues. The CDR3 reads CASSAAQSWGGYGYTF. Here the CDR3 DNA reads TGTGCCAGCAGTGCAGCTCAAAGCTGGGGGGGGTATGGCTACACCTTC.

The rearrangement links TRBV7-9 to TRBJ2-7, with D perhaps matching TRBD1 (6 bases). CDR1 SEHNR and CDR2 FQNEAQ come from the germline V gene (reference sequence). Trimming took 4 bases from V and 2 from J, leaving 9 bases between them. CDR3 size: 13 residues. This chain's CDR3 is CASSSGHPYEQYF. DNA of the CDR3: TGTGCCAGCAGCTCGGGACACCCCTACGAGCAGTACTTC.

This clone was observed a few times. The chain employs TRBV11-3 and TRBJ2-7; 8 nucleotides agree with TRBD1. The V gene end was trimmed by 11 bases and the J gene end by 4 bases; junction bases not matched to a gene: 10. The germline CDR1 and CDR2 sequences are SGHNT and YENEEA. The CDR3 covers 13 residues. CDR3 protein: CASGQGGLYEQYF. As DNA, the CDR3 is TGTGCCTCCGGACAGGGTGGTCTGTACGAGCAGTACTTC.

The chain couples TRBV4-1 to TRBJ2-3; the D gene is possibly TRBD1 (5 bases). The length of the CDR3 is 18 residues. Trimming removed 2 bases at V and 0 bases at J, with 18 bases between. CDR1 and CDR2 (germline): MGHRA, YSYEKL. The CDR3 loop is CASSQQQGTSTSTDTQYF. The CDR3 DNA reads TGCGCCAGCAGCCAACAGCAGGGTACAAGTACTAGCACAGATACGCAGTATTTT.

This clone was counted a few times. This rearrangement joins TRBV5-6 to TRBJ1-2; weak D call: TRBD1 (5 bases). The CDR3 has 14 amino acids. Per the germline V gene, CDR1 is SGHDT and CDR2 is YYEEEE. The V end was cut by 3 bases, the J end by 6 bases, with 15 bases between. CDR3 DNA: TGTGCCAGCAGCTGGGGAGGTGGGGCCCATGGCTACACCTTC. It encodes CASSWGGGAHGYTF.